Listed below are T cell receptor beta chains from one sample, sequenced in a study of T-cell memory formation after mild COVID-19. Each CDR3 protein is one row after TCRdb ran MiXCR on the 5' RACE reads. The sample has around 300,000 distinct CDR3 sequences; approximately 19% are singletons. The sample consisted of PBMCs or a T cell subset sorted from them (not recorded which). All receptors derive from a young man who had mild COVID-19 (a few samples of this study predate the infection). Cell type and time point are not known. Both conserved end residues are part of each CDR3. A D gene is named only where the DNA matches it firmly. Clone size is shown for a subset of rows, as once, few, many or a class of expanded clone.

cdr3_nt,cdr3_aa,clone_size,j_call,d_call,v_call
TGCGCCAGCAGCTTGGGAGGCGCGGGGAATGAGCAGTTCTTC,CASSLGGAGNEQFF,many,TRBJ2-1,.,TRBV5-1
TGTGCCAGCAGCCTTGACGACGACAGCTTCTACAATGAGCAGTTCTTC,CASSLDDDSFYNEQFF,few,TRBJ2-1,.,TRBV14
TGCGCCAGCAGCTTGACCGCCAACAATGAGCAGTTCTTC,CASSLTANNEQFF,many,TRBJ2-1,.,TRBV5-1
TGTGCCAGCAGCTTGACAGGGAATCAGCCCCAGCATTTT,CASSLTGNQPQHF,many,TRBJ1-5,TRBD1,TRBV7-8
TGTGCCAGCAGCTCCCGACAGGGTCCCAACACTGAAGCTTTCTTT,CASSSRQGPNTEAFF,few,TRBJ1-1,TRBD1,TRBV7-8
TGCGCCAGCAGCCAAGACGCTTCTAGCGGCACAGATACGCAGTATTTT,CASSQDASSGTDTQYF,.,TRBJ2-3,.,TRBV4-3
TGCAGTGCTAGGACTCCGATCGAGACCCAGTACTTC,CSARTPIETQYF,.,TRBJ2-5,.,TRBV20-1
TGCGCCAGCAGCCCTGGGGGACAGGGGGCGAACACTGAAGCTTTCTTT,CASSPGGQGANTEAFF,.,TRBJ1-1,TRBD1,TRBV5-1
TGTGCCTGGAGTGTGTGGGCGGGGGGGAGCACAGATACGCAGTATTTT,CAWSVWAGGSTDTQYF,few,TRBJ2-3,TRBD2,TRBV30
TGTGCCAGCAGTGAACAGGGGGCAGATACGCAGTATTTT,CASSEQGADTQYF,many,TRBJ2-3,TRBD1,TRBV6-1
TGTGCCAGCAGTTTATTCGGGGGTATGGGCACTGAAGCTTTCTTT,CASSLFGGMGTEAFF,.,TRBJ1-1,.,TRBV27
TGTGCCAGCAGCCCTGGGCAGGGGAGTGCCACAGATACGCAGTATTTT,CASSPGQGSATDTQYF,.,TRBJ2-3,.,TRBV7-9
TGTGCCAACTCCTCCCCTGGACAGGGCTACGAGCAGTACTTC,CANSSPGQGYEQYF,few,TRBJ2-7,TRBD1,TRBV2
TGTGCCAGCAGCGACCCAAACACTGAAGCTTTCTTT,CASSDPNTEAFF,few,TRBJ1-1,.,TRBV5-4
TGCGCCAGCAGCCCCGCCTCTTTTGAGACCCAGTACTTC,CASSPASFETQYF,.,TRBJ2-5,.,TRBV5-1
TGTGCCAGCAGCGGATACCCGGGACAACAAGAGACCCAGTACTTC,CASSGYPGQQETQYF,few,TRBJ2-5,.,TRBV21-1
TGTGCCAGCAGCTCGGCACCACGGAACACCGGGGAGCTGTTTTTT,CASSSAPRNTGELFF,few,TRBJ2-2,.,TRBV7-6
TGTGCCAGCAGTGAAGGCTCTGGAAACACCATATATTTT,CASSEGSGNTIYF,many,TRBJ1-3,.,TRBV2
TGTGCCAGCAGCCTTAGACTGGGGGCGACCGAAAAACTGTTTTTT,CASSLRLGATEKLFF,.,TRBJ1-4,.,TRBV9
TGTGCCATCAGTGAAACCGGGACTAGTAGACCCACAGATACGCAGTATTTT,CAISETGTSRPTDTQYF,.,TRBJ2-3,TRBD2,TRBV10-3
TGTGCCAGCAGCCGAGGACTAGCACCTGGCACCGGGGAGCTGTTTTTT,CASSRGLAPGTGELFF,few,TRBJ2-2,TRBD2,TRBV7-2
TGTGCCAGCAGCTTAACGAGGCTAGCGGTCAACACCGGGGAGCTGTTTTTT,CASSLTRLAVNTGELFF,.,TRBJ2-2,TRBD2,TRBV7-3
TGTGCCATCAGCCCGGGCCTCAAAAACACTGAAGCTTTCTTT,CAISPGLKNTEAFF,.,TRBJ1-1,.,TRBV10-3
TGCGCCAGCAGCCGGGGAACCGGGACGGAGCATTCACCCCTCCACTTT,CASSRGTGTEHSPLHF,many,TRBJ1-6,.,TRBV4-1
TGTGCCAGCAGCGCCAACGGAGGGGAAGAGACCCAGTACTTC,CASSANGGEETQYF,many,TRBJ2-5,.,TRBV7-2
TGCGCCAGCAGCCAAGGGGCCTATAGCAATCAGCCCCAGCATTTT,CASSQGAYSNQPQHF,.,TRBJ1-5,.,TRBV4-3
TGTGCCACCAGCATAGGGGGCCTGAACACTGAAGCTTTCTTT,CATSIGGLNTEAFF,.,TRBJ1-1,TRBD1,TRBV15
TGTGCCAGCAGCCAAACCGGGGGGCGACAAGAGACCCAGTACTTC,CASSQTGGRQETQYF,few,TRBJ2-5,.,TRBV28
TGTGCCAGCAGCCAAGGTATAGCGAGAAGCACAGATACGCAGTATTTT,CASSQGIARSTDTQYF,.,TRBJ2-3,.,TRBV3-1
TGTGCCAGGGGACAGCGGGGGACGGGCACAGATACGCAGTATTTT,CARGQRGTGTDTQYF,few,TRBJ2-3,.,TRBV2
TGTGCCAGCAGCCACCTAGCGGGGGGTAACACCGGGGAGCTGTTTTTT,CASSHLAGGNTGELFF,few,TRBJ2-2,TRBD2,TRBV3-1
TGCGCCAGCAGCCAAGTTACTAGCGGGGGGAGCTCCTACAATGAGCAGTTCTTC,CASSQVTSGGSSYNEQFF,few,TRBJ2-1,TRBD2,TRBV4-3
TGCGCCAGCAGTCAATCCGGGGGTGGTTACATTCAGTACTTC,CASSQSGGGYIQYF,.,TRBJ2-4,.,TRBV23-1
TGCAGCGTTGTCCCTCGGACAGGGGGCGGCTATGGCTACACCTTC,CSVVPRTGGGYGYTF,.,TRBJ1-2,TRBD1,TRBV29-1
TGTGCCAGCAGCCGGGACTTTTTTGATGAGCAGTTCTTC,CASSRDFFDEQFF,.,TRBJ2-1,.,TRBV2
TGCGCCAGCAGCCTCGGTAGAGGGGCGAGCAATCAGCCCCAGCATTTT,CASSLGRGASNQPQHF,.,TRBJ1-5,.,TRBV4-1
TGTGCCAGCAGTGGCAGACAGGGTAGCACTGAAGCTTTCTTT,CASSGRQGSTEAFF,medium-sized,TRBJ1-1,TRBD1,TRBV2
TGTGCCAGCAGTTCAGGGGCTAGCGGGGTCCCCTACGAGCAGTACTTC,CASSSGASGVPYEQYF,few,TRBJ2-7,TRBD2,TRBV7-6
TGTGCCAGCAGTTTAGCGCCCCTGGCGGTCCCTCCTAGCACAGATACGCAGTATTTT,CASSLAPLAVPPSTDTQYF,few,TRBJ2-3,.,TRBV12-3/TRBV12-4
TGTGCCAGCAGCTCCCCGGGGGCTGATCCAGGGCGGGGGACAATCCAAGAGACCCAGTACTTC,CASSSPGADPGRGTIQETQYF,few,TRBJ2-5,.,TRBV7-8
TGTGCCAGCAGTTCTAGCGGGGGACCCTCGACCCAGTACTTC,CASSSSGGPSTQYF,.,TRBJ2-5,TRBD2,TRBV6-1
TGCAGTGCCCTTGGGCTACCCCAAGAGACCCAGTACTTC,CSALGLPQETQYF,.,TRBJ2-5,.,TRBV20-1
TGTGCCAGCAGCCACGTTGACAGGGCCCACTATGGCTACACCTTC,CASSHVDRAHYGYTF,few,TRBJ1-2,TRBD1,TRBV7-2
TGCGCCAGCAGCTCAACGGGACAACGGAACACTGAAGCTTTCTTT,CASSSTGQRNTEAFF,.,TRBJ1-1,.,TRBV5-1
TGTGCCAGCAGTTTAGGTGGCGGGGGGGCTGGTGAGCAGTTCTTC,CASSLGGGGAGEQFF,few,TRBJ2-1,TRBD2,TRBV12-3/TRBV12-4
TGTGCCACCAGCAGAGACCAGGGGGACGGCTACGAGCAGTACTTC,CATSRDQGDGYEQYF,few,TRBJ2-7,TRBD1,TRBV15
TGTGCCAGCAGTTACTCGGCAGGGCCCCAGCATTTT,CASSYSAGPQHF,.,TRBJ1-5,.,TRBV6-2/TRBV6-3
TGTGCCAGCAGCTTATCCCGGGGCCCCGGGGAGCTGTTTTTT,CASSLSRGPGELFF,.,TRBJ2-2,.,TRBV7-2
TGTGCCAGCGGCGCAGGGGGCGGAGACGAAAAACTGTTTTTT,CASGAGGGDEKLFF,.,TRBJ1-4,TRBD1,TRBV2
TGTGCCAGCAGCTCCGAGAATGGTGGCTACACCTTC,CASSSENGGYTF,many,TRBJ1-2,.,TRBV7-9
TGTGCCAGCAGCCTTTCCGGGACGGCCTATGGCTACACCTTC,CASSLSGTAYGYTF,many,TRBJ1-2,.,TRBV7-2
TGCGCCAGCAGCTCGGACTCGTACACAGATACGCAGTATTTT,CASSSDSYTDTQYF,few,TRBJ2-3,.,TRBV5-1
TGCACCTGTCGACAGTCCCCAGGGGAGACCCAGTACTTC,CTCRQSPGETQYF,.,TRBJ2-5,.,TRBV29-1
TGCAGTGCTAGGGCGGGACCTGACCAAGAGACCCAGTACTTC,CSARAGPDQETQYF,few,TRBJ2-5,.,TRBV20-1